The text below deals with one TCR beta chain. The source of the sample is a study of blood T cell repertoires in COVID-19. Study details: In each case, the material was cDNA or gDNA derived from T cells, B-cell-depleted T cells, or PBMCs.

As processed by the authors: Nucleated cell number was recorded as an estimate derived from reference gene primer amplification. The table came from immunoSEQ multiplex PCR; TCRdb's copy has only in-frame clones and leaves some out. That table supplies the V and J calls and clone size; D and trimming were determined from the DNA. The table lists approximately 82,000 clones, 80% to 90% of them singletons. The V gene lost 10 bases and the J gene lost 3 bases, with 15 bases spanning the gap. The germline gives CDR1 ENHRY, CDR2 SYGVKD. The CDR3 spans 13 residues. Sequenced sample: peripheral blood. This chain uses TRBV10-3 with TRBJ1-1; D not resolved. This TCR was sampled from a woman aged 55-69 years with acute or convalescent COVID-19. The CDR3 spells CATRRVPDTEAFF. CDR3 in DNA: TGTGCCACCCGAAGAGTTCCTGACACTGAAGCTTTCTTT.